Many counts were recorded for the clone carrying this T cell receptor beta chain. Antigen unknown. The data originate from a study of early T cells in non-severe SARS-CoV-2 infection. Study-wide background: Chains from this unsorted whole-blood bulk RNA could not be paired. The study's findings and limits: VDJdb matching favored anti-spike CD8 responses, missing private and CD4 specificities.

Individual cDNA molecules carried attached unique molecular identifiers. TCRdb fed the 5' RACE reads into MiXCR, producing one record per CDR3 protein. Counted here are roughly 110,000 distinct CDR3 sequences, approximately 10% occurring once; the ten biggest clones make up approximately 6.9%. Deletions cut 4 bases from V and 9 bases from J, with 16 bases between. Germline CDR1 is SGHTA and CDR2 is FQGNSA. CDR3 length: 14 residues. The sample was whole blood. The receptor was isolated from an adult who was a healthcare worker with PCR-confirmed SARS-CoV-2 infection or an uninfected control (not recorded which). The gene calls are TRBV7-2 and TRBJ2-1, with a possible D match to TRBD1 (6 bases). The CDR3 sequence is CASSSPGQFREQFF. DNA of the CDR3: TGTGCCAGCAGCTCCCCCGGACAGTTCCGTGAGCAGTTCTTC.